A single sample gave rise to the 12 T cell receptor beta chains below, sequenced in a study of OX40 agonist ivuxolimab in advanced cancers. TCRdb keeps only in-frame clones here, not all; method: immunoSEQ multiplex PCR. This table has more than 75,000 clones, approximately 90% appearing once. This material consisted of CD4+ or CD8+ T cells sorted from blood, taken in a trial of the OX40 agonist ivuxolimab. Every receptor here comes from an adult with an advanced solid tumor such as melanoma, head and neck, liver or kidney cancer.

The CDR3 DNA follows: TGTGCCAGCAGTGAAGCGGCACTAGCGGGGGGATATACGCAGTATTTT. Translating it yields CASSEAALAGGYTQYF. The chain carries TRBV2 and TRBJ2-3; 12 bases are shared with TRBD2. Germline assignment: CDR1 SNHLY and CDR2 FYNNEI. Trimming took 0 bases from V and 7 from J; bases not matched to a gene: 5. The CDR3 covers 16 residues.

The V and J genes are TRBV27 and TRBJ2-7; the D is unclear. Trimming shortened V by 2 bases and J by 0 bases, and 8 bases separated the two germline ends. The CDR3 sequence is 14 residues long. Germline V gene sequence: CDR1 MNHEY, CDR2 SMNVEV (reference sequence). The CDR3 nucleotides read TGTGCCAGCAGTTTAACCCCAAGCTCCTACGAGCAGTACTTC. Its translation is CASSLTPSSYEQYF.

The V call is TRBV9, the J call TRBJ2-3, with TRBD1 identical over 9 bases. This CDR3 comprises 15 residues. Germline V gene lookup returns CDR1 SGDLS and CDR2 YYNGEE. V was clipped by 0 bases and J by 2 bases; unmatched bases: 1. CDR3 coding DNA: TGTGCCAGCAGCGTAGGACAGGGGGTCACAGATACGCAGTATTTT. It codes for CASSVGQGVTDTQYF.

The chain links TRBV7-9 to TRBJ2-3; TRBD2 matches at 8 bases. CDR3 size: 16 residues. V trimming: 1 base; J trimming: 1 base; junction bases outside the gene matches: 4. Per the germline V gene, CDR1 is SEHNR and CDR2 is FQNEAQ (reference sequence). The CDR3 sequence is CASSLEAGGRTDTQYF. CDR3 coding DNA: TGTGCCAGCAGCTTAGAGGCGGGAGGACGCACAGATACGCAGTATTTT.

This chain links TRBV28 with TRBJ2-3; TRBD2 matches at 9 bases. Germline loops: CDR1 MDHEN, CDR2 SYDVKM. The CDR3 runs 15 residues. Trimming cost V 3 bases and J 6 bases; bases outside gene matches: 7. The CDR3 protein is CASSFVQRGVDTQYF. CDR3 DNA sequence: TGTGCCAGCAGTTTCGTCCAGCGGGGGGTGGATACGCAGTATTTT.

In this sample, this clone turned up a few times. V gene TRBV11-3 combines with J gene TRBJ1-5, with D unclear. CDR1 and CDR2 from the germline V gene are SGHNT and YENEEA. The CDR3 is made up of 15 amino acids. Trimming cost V 2 bases and J 6 bases, with 14 bases left between them. CDR3 coding DNA: TGTGCCAGCAGCTTACGTACACTTCGGGGTCAGCCCCAGCATTTT. As protein: CASSLRTLRGQPQHF. The whole variable domain, remainder taken from reference TRBV11-3 and TRBJ1-5, is EAGVVQSPRYKIIEKKQPVAFWCNPISGHNTLYWYLQNLGQGPELLIRYENEEAVDDSQLPKDRFSAERLKGVDSTLKIQPAELGDSAVYLCASSLRTLRGQPQHFGDGTRLSIL.

J is TRBJ2-3 and V is TRBV4-2, with TRBD2 identical over 8 bases. CDR3 length: 15 amino acids. V lost 4 bases and J lost 6; bases outside the gene matches: 9. Germline CDR1 reads LGHNA; CDR2 reads YNFKEQ. Here the CDR3 reads CASSPTGGEGDTQYF. The DNA of the CDR3 is TGTGCCAGCAGCCCAACCGGGGGGGAAGGGGATACGCAGTATTTT.

This chain uses TRBV15 with TRBJ2-1; D may correspond to TRBD1 or TRBD2 (5 bases each). The CDR3 extends over 15 amino acids. V was cut by 3 bases and J by 1 base, with 10 bases left in between. Germline loops: CDR1 LNHNV, CDR2 YYDKDF (reference sequence). CDR3 DNA sequence: TGTGCCACCAGCAGGAATTGGGGGTCCTACAATGAGCAGTTCTTC. Translating it yields CATSRNWGSYNEQFF.

Notes on this clone: This specimen includes other DNA sequences encoding the same CDR3. The CDR3 DNA sequence: TGCGCCAGCAGCTTGGAGACAGGGACCTATGGCTACACCTTC. Translated, it gives CASSLETGTYGYTF. The rearrangement uses TRBV5-1 and TRBJ1-2, with TRBD1 matching 7 bases. Germline CDR1 is SGHRS and CDR2 is YFSETQ. The V and J ends lost 0 bases and 4 bases, in that order; junction bases with no gene match: 3. The CDR3 loop spans 14 amino acids.

This clone appeared a single time. In the same sample, other DNA sequences code for this CDR3. The chain uses TRBV10-3 and TRBJ1-1, with 9 nucleotides matching TRBD1. This CDR3 comprises 14 residues. Germline CDR1 ENHRY, CDR2 SYGVKD. J gave up 1 base and V 6 bases, and 3 bases lay outside the gene matches. The CDR3, as DNA: TGTGCCATCAGCGAACAGGGGGCGAACACTGAAGCTTTCTTT. It is translated as CAISEQGANTEAFF.

The gene calls are TRBV4-2 and TRBJ2-1, with 8 positions matching TRBD2. J gave up 15 bases and V 4 bases, and 11 bases lay outside the gene matches. From germline, CDR1 is LGHNA and CDR2 YNFKEQ. This CDR3 has 13 residues. The CDR3 spells CASSRLGTSSLFF. The DNA of the CDR3 is TGTGCCAGCAGCCGATTAGGGACTAGTTCATTGTTCTTC.

V usage is TRBV27 and J usage is TRBJ2-2; 9 nucleotides line up with TRBD1. The V gene's germline CDR1 is MNHEY and CDR2 SMNVEV (reference sequence). J gave up 7 bases and V 5 bases, and 11 bases lay outside the gene matches. The CDR3 extends over 16 amino acids. CDR3 loop: CASSPSPGQGSGELFF. In nucleotides, the CDR3 is TGTGCCAGCAGTCCGTCTCCGGGACAGGGTAGCGGGGAGCTGTTTTTT.